This passage covers 21 T cell receptor beta chains from one sample sequenced in a study of OX40 agonist ivuxolimab in advanced cancers. Profiled with immunoSEQ multiplex PCR; TCRdb holds only in-frame clones, not every one. The sample holds around 70,000 clones, roughly 84% seen once. This specimen consisted of CD4+ or CD8+ T cells sorted from blood, obtained in a trial of the OX40 agonist ivuxolimab. These TCRs come from an adult with an advanced solid tumor such as melanoma, head and neck, liver or kidney cancer.

The CDR3 sequence: CASSPSGAGAYEQYF. As DNA, the CDR3 is TGTGCCAGCAGCCCCAGTGGAGCGGGAGCGTACGAGCAGTACTTC. The chain uses TRBV7-3 and TRBJ2-7, with 8 bases lining up with TRBD2. This CDR3 is built from 15 residues. CDR1 and CDR2 (germline): SGHTA, FQGTGA. V dropped 5 bases and J dropped 4; count of bases not matched to a gene: 10.

The rearrangement links TRBV5-1 to TRBJ2-7, with D possibly called TRBD1 or TRBD2 (6 bases each). The germline V gene encodes CDR1 SGHRS and CDR2 YFSETQ. The CDR3 is made up of 16 amino acids. V dropped 4 bases and J dropped 2 bases, with 19 bases sitting between them. The CDR3 here is CASSPGGEGQTYEQYF. As DNA, the CDR3 is TGCGCCAGCAGCCCCGGAGGGGAAGGACAGACCTACGAGCAGTACTTC.

The chain is built from TRBV9 and TRBJ2-2; D not certain. Germline values: CDR1 SGDLS, CDR2 YYNGEE. This CDR3 spans 15 amino acids. V was trimmed by 3 bases and J by 6 bases, leaving 15 bases between them. Written as DNA, the CDR3 is TGTGCCAGCAGCGGTAGTCTCGCCGGCCCCGGGGAGCTGTTTTTT. Translated, it gives CASSGSLAGPGELFF.

CDR3 sequence: CASSPSEGGTDTQYF. CDR3 coding DNA: TGTGCCAGTAGTCCCTCCGAGGGAGGCACAGATACGCAGTATTTT. The gene calls are TRBV19 and TRBJ2-3; D is perhaps TRBD2 (5 bases). V was cut by 5 bases and J by 1 base, with 13 bases left in between. The CDR3 runs 15 residues. CDR1 and CDR2 from the germline V gene are LNHDA and SQIVND (reference sequence).

This clone showed up just a few times. The chain uses TRBV4-3 and TRBJ1-2, with TRBD1 identical over 9 bases. This CDR3 is built from 15 residues. Looked up from germline, CDR1 is LGHNA and CDR2 is YSLEER. V shed 0 bases and J 4 bases; nucleotides not matched to a gene: 3. For the CDR3, the DNA is TGCGCCAGCAGCCAAGACACAGGGGGCAGCTATGGCTACACCTTC. Its protein is CASSQDTGGSYGYTF.

This CDR3 is CAIDSERGGTDTQYF. CDR3 nucleotides: TGTGCCATCGATTCCGAGCGGGGAGGGACAGATACGCAGTATTTT. The rearrangement joins TRBV10-3 to TRBJ2-3, with TRBD2 matching 7 bases. This CDR3 contains 15 residues. V shed 8 bases and J 3 bases; nucleotides not matched to a gene: 11. Germline loops: CDR1 ENHRY, CDR2 SYGVKD.

The V call is TRBV6-6, the J call TRBJ2-5; D is ambiguous. The CDR3 runs to 11 residues. Trimming removed 6 bases from V and 1 base from J, with 3 bases in between. Germline-derived CDR1 and CDR2 are MNHNY and SVGAGI (reference sequence). In nucleotides, the CDR3 is TGTGCCAGCAGCCGCCAAGAGACCCAGTACTTC. This translates into CASSRQETQYF.

The V call is TRBV5-1, the J call TRBJ2-5; TRBD2 might be the D (6 bases). V was shortened by 3 bases and J by 3 bases, with 15 bases between the two germline ends. Germline V gene sequence: CDR1 SGHRS, CDR2 YFSETQ. This CDR3 has 15 residues. CDR3: CASSWGGASKETQYF. Written as DNA, the CDR3 is TGCGCCAGCAGCTGGGGCGGGGCCAGCAAAGAGACCCAGTACTTC.

The chain carries TRBV9 and TRBJ2-5; 7 positions agree with TRBD1. The germline V gene encodes CDR1 SGDLS and CDR2 YYNGEE. This CDR3 contains 15 residues. V lost 2 bases and J lost 3; bases outside the gene matches: 7. For the CDR3, the DNA is TGTGCCAGCAGCGTGGGGGTTACAGGGGAAGAGACCCAGTACTTC. It yields the protein CASSVGVTGEETQYF.

The chain couples TRBV5-1 to TRBJ1-2, with 8 bases lining up with TRBD1. Trimming at V came to 0 bases and at J to 4 bases, leaving 5 bases not matched to a gene. Per germline, CDR1 SGHRS and CDR2 YFSETQ. CDR3 size: 15 residues. The CDR3 loop reads CASSLEGQARYGYTF. As DNA, the CDR3 is TGCGCCAGCAGCTTGGAGGGACAGGCCCGCTATGGCTACACCTTC.

The V call is TRBV10-2, the J call TRBJ2-7; 7 bases are shared with TRBD1. The CDR3 loop spans 13 amino acids. Germline CDR1 reads WSHSY; CDR2 reads SAAADI. Trimming removed 10 bases from V and 2 bases from J; junction bases left unmatched: 8. The DNA for the CDR3 is TGCGCCACCGGACAGGCCACCCCCTACGAGCAGTACTTC. It codes for CATGQATPYEQYF.

The V and J genes are TRBV9 and TRBJ1-1, with 7 bases aligning to TRBD1. The J segment lost 6 bases and the V segment lost 2 bases, leaving 7 bases of the junction unmatched. Germline V lookup: CDR1 SGDLS, CDR2 YYNGEE. The CDR3 has 14 residues. CDR3 in amino acids: CASSVGGGWAEAFF. In DNA, the CDR3 is TGTGCCAGCAGCGTGGGAGGGGGCTGGGCTGAAGCTTTCTTT.

The chain combines TRBV10-3 with TRBJ2-7; TRBD1 matches 7 bases. CDR1 is ENHRY and CDR2 is SYGVKD in the germline V gene. The junction had 11 bases not matched to a gene; V was cut back by 4 bases and J by 5 bases. CDR3 length: 15 residues. CDR3 sequence: CAISGRGGTGNEQYF. The CDR3 DNA follows: TGTGCCATCAGTGGGCGAGGGGGCACAGGGAACGAGCAGTACTTC.

The chain uses TRBV5-4 and TRBJ2-1, with D perhaps being TRBD1 or TRBD2 (5 bases each). The germline V and J ends were trimmed by 1 base and 5 bases, with 16 bases remaining between them. The CDR3 consists of 16 residues. The germline V gene encodes CDR1 SGHNT and CDR2 YYREEE (reference sequence). The CDR3 DNA sequence: TGTGCCAGCAGCTTGACGGGACGGGGACCAAACAATGAGCAGTTCTTC. It yields the protein CASSLTGRGPNNEQFF.

The DNA for the CDR3 is TGCAGCGCGGGGGGGGGACGAAATTCACCCCTCCACTTT. Its protein is CSAGGGRNSPLHF. This chain links TRBV29-1 with TRBJ1-6; the D gene is possibly TRBD1 (5 bases). CDR1 is SQVTM and CDR2 is ANQGSEA in the germline V gene. V lost 7 bases to trimming and J lost 7 bases, with 14 bases between them. The CDR3 is 13 residues long.

In regard to this clone: This specimen includes other DNA sequences encoding the same CDR3. The chain employs TRBV18 and TRBJ2-5; D gene unclear. Germline V gene sequence: CDR1 KGHSH, CDR2 LQKENI. V was pared by 1 base and J by 3 bases, with 0 bases between. CDR3 length equals 11 residues. The CDR3 region has the DNA TGTGCCAGCTCACCACAAGAGACCCAGTACTTC. This codes for CASSPQETQYF.

This chain uses TRBV28 with TRBJ1-5; D gene ambiguous. This CDR3 has 14 residues. Germline CDR1 reads MDHEN; CDR2 reads SYDVKM. V lost 8 bases and J lost 6, with 17 bases in between. For the CDR3, the DNA is TGTGCCAGCGTTTTACTTAGGCTAGGTCAGCCCCAGCATTTT. Its protein product is CASVLLRLGQPQHF.

This chain uses TRBV28 with TRBJ1-2; D unclear. Germline CDR1 and CDR2: MDHEN and SYDVKM. V shed 5 bases and J shed 5 bases, with 18 bases lying between them. The CDR3 totals 15 residues. Here the CDR3 reads CASSPARWSSYGYTF. The CDR3 DNA follows: TGTGCCAGCAGTCCCGCCCGGTGGTCCAGTTATGGCTACACCTTC.

The chain has TRBV6-1 and TRBJ1-5, with 9 bases that match TRBD1. The CDR3 length is 15 residues. After removal of 7 bases from V and 9 bases from J, the junction contained 13 bases not matched to a gene. The germline V gene has CDR1 MNHNS and CDR2 SASEGT. Here the CDR3 reads CASISTTGGAGPQHF. CDR3 sequence (DNA): TGTGCCAGCATCTCCACGACAGGGGGGGCCGGGCCCCAGCATTTT.

The CDR3 DNA follows: TGTGCCAGCAGTTCGACAGGGGGTGGGGAGACCCAGTACTTC. Encoded protein: CASSSTGGGETQYF. V usage is TRBV11-3 and J usage is TRBJ2-5; 9 nucleotides line up with TRBD1. CDR3 length: 14 amino acids. The germline gives CDR1 SGHNT, CDR2 YENEEA. Trimming removed 6 bases from V and 5 bases from J; junction bases left unmatched: 7.

This clone appeared once. This chain uses TRBV6-7 with TRBJ1-3, with 10 positions matching TRBD1. TRBV6-7 is recorded as an ORF, its role being uncertain. V was pared by 5 bases and J by 2 bases, with 9 bases of the junction left unmatched. The CDR3 runs 17 residues. The CDR3 DNA is TGTGCCAGCAGTGCAAATACCGGGACAGGGGCTGGAAACACCATATATTTT. Its translation: CASSANTGTGAGNTIYF.